The TCR beta chain described here comes from a study of OX40 agonist ivuxolimab in advanced cancers. Here immunoSEQ multiplex PCR was the method, and the copy in TCRdb shows in-frame clones only, minus some. This table has around 39,000 clones, 78% appearing once. Trimming stripped 4 bases from V and 6 bases from J, with 15 bases between. The CDR3 covers 14 residues. Here the sequenced sample was CD4+ or CD8+ T cells sorted from blood, taken in a trial of the OX40 agonist ivuxolimab. The chain combines TRBV23-1 with TRBJ1-1; no definite D call. TRBV23-1 is known as an ORF, though its function is uncertain. This receptor was taken from an adult with an advanced solid tumor such as melanoma, head and neck, liver or kidney cancer. The CDR3 spells CASSLPEGGAEAFF. CDR3 sequence (DNA): TGCGCCAGCAGTCTCCCAGAGGGAGGCGCTGAAGCTTTCTTT.